Presented here are 12 T cell receptor beta chains from one specimen sequenced in a study of identifying expanded T cells in peripheral blood. Clones were read by immunoSEQ multiplex PCR, and TCRdb kept only the in-frame ones, dropping some. The sample includes about 130,000 clones, 86% seen only once; the top ten take 8% to 9%. Sequencing was done on a sample of blood. The receptors originated from a person aged 18 to 70 in good health.

J is TRBJ2-7 and V is TRBV27, with D perhaps assigned TRBD1 or TRBD2 (5 bases each). Germline V gives CDR1 MNHEY, CDR2 SMNVEV (reference sequence). V gave up 7 bases and J gave up 11 bases, with 12 bases separating them. The CDR3 is 10 amino acids. Written as DNA, the CDR3 is TGTGCCAGCATCCGGGGCAAGGAGTACTTC. This gives the protein CASIRGKEYF.

This rearrangement joins TRBV28 to TRBJ2-5, with D tentatively TRBD1 (5 bases). V was pared by 3 bases and J by 5 bases, with 10 bases between. CDR3 length equals 13 residues. Germline V gene sequence: CDR1 MDHEN, CDR2 SYDVKM. This chain's CDR3 is CASSLRTKETQYF. The CDR3 DNA reads TGTGCCAGCAGTTTGAGGACAAAGGAGACCCAGTACTTC.

The chain employs TRBV7-9 and TRBJ2-7, with 13 bases aligning to TRBD2. This CDR3 contains 17 residues. The ends lost 5 bases at V and 5 bases at J; junction bases unmatched: 12. Germline values: CDR1 SEHNR, CDR2 FQNEAQ (reference sequence). CDR3 in DNA: TGTGCCAGCAGCCCAGATCATGGACTAGCGGGAGAGGACGAGCAGTACTTC. Protein sequence: CASSPDHGLAGEDEQYF.

The V and J genes are TRBV7-3 and TRBJ2-3; 7 positions agree with TRBD2. After removal of 5 bases from V and 4 bases from J, the junction contained 6 bases not matched to a gene. The CDR3 runs 14 residues. The germline V gene has CDR1 SGHTA and CDR2 FQGTGA. The CDR3, as DNA: TGTGCCAGCAGCGAAAAACTAGCGCCAGATACGCAGTATTTT. Its translation: CASSEKLAPDTQYF.

The chain uses TRBV19 and TRBJ2-7; TRBD2 is a possible D gene (5 bases). V was pared by 2 bases and J by 2 bases, with 13 bases between. Germline loops: CDR1 LNHDA, CDR2 SQIVND (reference sequence). The CDR3 extends over 15 amino acids. The chain's CDR3 is CASSILPGSTYEQYF. CDR3 nucleotides: TGTGCCAGTAGTATACTCCCGGGAAGTACCTACGAGCAGTACTTC.

This sequence joins TRBV7-2 and TRBJ2-6, with 13 bases aligning to TRBD2. CDR3 length: 18 amino acids. J lost 2 bases, V lost 5 bases, and 6 bases had no gene match. Germline assignment: CDR1 SGHTA and CDR2 FQGNSA. The CDR3 coding sequence is TGTGCCAGCAGCCCCAGGACTAGCGGGAGTACTGGGGCCAACGTCCTGACTTTC. Amino acid sequence: CASSPRTSGSTGANVLTF.

This rearrangement joins TRBV29-1 to TRBJ2-7; 9 bases line up with TRBD1. V lost 1 base, J lost 4 bases, and 2 bases stayed unmatched. The CDR3 covers 13 residues. Per the germline V gene, CDR1 is SQVTM and CDR2 is ANQGSEA. CDR3 sequence (DNA): TGCAGCGTTGAAGGACAGGGGGTGTACGAGCAGTACTTC. Translation: CSVEGQGVYEQYF.

The rearrangement links TRBV2 to TRBJ2-3; 11 nucleotides agree with TRBD2. The CDR3 covers 16 residues. Germline V gene sequence: CDR1 SNHLY, CDR2 FYNNEI. The J segment lost 5 bases and the V segment lost 5 bases, leaving 9 bases of the junction unmatched. For the CDR3, the DNA is TGTGCCAGCAGTCAACTAGCGGGAGAATTTGGAGATACGCAGTATTTT. Translated: CASSQLAGEFGDTQYF.

The chain uses TRBV5-4 and TRBJ2-3, with 7 bases lining up with TRBD1. The V and J ends lost 4 bases and 3 bases, in that order; junction bases with no gene match: 5. This CDR3 contains 14 residues. From germline, CDR1 is SGHNT and CDR2 YYREEE (reference sequence). CDR3 nucleotides: TGTGCCAGCAGCCCCGGGACAGCGACAGATACGCAGTATTTT. Encoded protein: CASSPGTATDTQYF.

The chain combines TRBV6-6 with TRBJ1-4; 7 bases align to TRBD1. The CDR3 runs 14 residues. The V and J ends lost 8 bases and 6 bases, in that order; junction bases with no gene match: 9. Germline-derived CDR1 and CDR2 are MNHNY and SVGAGI (reference sequence). This chain's CDR3 is CASLLRDSYEKLFF. CDR3 sequence (DNA): TGTGCCAGCCTTCTTCGGGACAGTTATGAAAAACTGTTTTTT.

The chain uses TRBV4-1 and TRBJ2-1; possible D gene TRBD2, 6 bases. With 4 bases removed from V and 4 bases from J, the gap between germline ends came to 11 bases. CDR3 size: 14 residues. CDR1 MGHRA and CDR2 YSYEKL come from the germline V gene. DNA of the CDR3: TGCGCCAGCAGCCTGCCTGGGGGGTACAATGAGCAGTTCTTC. The encoded protein is CASSLPGGYNEQFF.

CDR3: CASSSLPGQDGTDTQYF. The DNA of the CDR3 is TGCGCCAGCAGCTCCCTCCCGGGGCAGGATGGAACAGATACGCAGTATTTT. V is TRBV5-1 and J is TRBJ2-3; D may correspond to TRBD1 or TRBD2 (5 bases each). V lost 3 bases to trimming and J lost 3 bases, with 20 bases between them. Germline V gene lookup returns CDR1 SGHRS and CDR2 YFSETQ. CDR3 length equals 17 residues. The whole variable domain, filled in from reference TRBV5-1 and TRBJ2-3, reads KAGVTQTPRYLIKTRGQQVTLSCSPISGHRSVSWYQQTPGQGLQFLFEYFSETQRNKGNFPGRFSGRQFSNSRSEMNVSTLELGDSALYLCASSSLPGQDGTDTQYFGPGTRLTVL.